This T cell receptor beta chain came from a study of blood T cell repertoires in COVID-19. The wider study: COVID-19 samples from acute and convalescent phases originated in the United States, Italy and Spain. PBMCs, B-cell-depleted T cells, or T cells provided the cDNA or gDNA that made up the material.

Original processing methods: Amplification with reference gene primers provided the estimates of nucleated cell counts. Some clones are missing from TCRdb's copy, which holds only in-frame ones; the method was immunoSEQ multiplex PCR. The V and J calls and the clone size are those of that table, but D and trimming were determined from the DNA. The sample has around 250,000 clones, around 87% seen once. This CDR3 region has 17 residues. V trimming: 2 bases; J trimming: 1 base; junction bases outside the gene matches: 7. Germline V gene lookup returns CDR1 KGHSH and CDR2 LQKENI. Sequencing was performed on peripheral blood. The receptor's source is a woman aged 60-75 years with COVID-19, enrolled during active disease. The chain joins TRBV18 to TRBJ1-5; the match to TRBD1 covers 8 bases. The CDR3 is CASSPYVGQASNQPQHF. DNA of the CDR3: TGTGCCAGCTCACCATACGTGGGACAGGCGAGCAATCAGCCCCAGCATTTT.